This is a list of T cell receptor beta chains from one sample in a study of identical twins. TCRdb used MiXCR to reprocess the 5' RACE reads, holding one entry per CDR3 protein. The repertoire holds 1.5 million to 2 million distinct CDR3 sequences, around 33% seen once, with 0.27% in the top ten. What was sequenced was cord blood. The receptor source for this set is a newborn girl in good health. CDR3s include the opening cysteine and the closing phenylalanine or tryptophan. Each record gives: clone size, V gene, D gene, J gene, CDR3 protein, CDR3 DNA. D genes are given only for firm matches. Some rows mark clone size as missing; the rest say once, few, many or name a class of expanded clone.

-	TRBV2	TRBD2	TRBJ2-7	CASSALAMSSYNEQYF	TGTGCCAGCAGTGCACTAGCGATGAGCTCCTACAATGAGCAGTACTTC
few	TRBV10-2	TRBD1	TRBJ1-5	CASRPGQGLGQPQHF	TGCGCCAGCAGACCGGGACAGGGCTTGGGTCAGCCCCAGCATTTT
once	TRBV5-1	TRBD1	TRBJ1-6	CASSFTGGGINSPLHF	TGCGCCAGCAGCTTCACAGGGGGCGGTATTAATTCACCCCTCCACTTT
-	TRBV12-3/TRBV12-4	TRBD1	TRBJ2-1	CASSPMRPGGYNEQFF	TGTGCCAGCAGTCCCATGAGGCCAGGGGGCTACAATGAGCAGTTCTTC
-	TRBV7-2	TRBD1	TRBJ1-1	CASSLRRQGITEAFF	TGTGCCAGCAGCTTAAGGAGACAGGGGATTACTGAAGCTTTCTTT
-	TRBV28	-	TRBJ2-7	CASRRQEGHYEQYF	TGTGCCAGCAGGAGACAGGAAGGCCACTACGAGCAGTACTTC
-	TRBV5-1	TRBD1	TRBJ1-6	CASSGKGQGNSPLHF	TGCGCCAGCAGCGGAAAGGGACAGGGGAATTCACCCCTCCACTTT
few	TRBV25-1	TRBD1	TRBJ1-2	CASSGQGQGARGYTF	TGTGCCAGCAGTGGACAGGGACAGGGGGCGCGTGGCTACACCTTC
-	TRBV27	TRBD1	TRBJ2-3	CASSFKRRGGRDTDTQYF	TGTGCCAGCAGTTTTAAGCGTCGAGGGGGCCGAGACACAGATACGCAGTATTTT
few	TRBV12-3/TRBV12-4	TRBD1	TRBJ1-1	CASSLGGRGRTNTEAFF	TGTGCCAGCAGCCTAGGGGGCAGGGGGCGAACGAACACTGAAGCTTTCTTT
few	TRBV12-3/TRBV12-4	-	TRBJ1-5	CASSLAAGARANQPQHF	TGTGCCAGCAGTTTAGCGGCAGGCGCCCGAGCAAATCAGCCCCAGCATTTT
-	TRBV24-1	TRBD2	TRBJ2-1	CATSGLKPGTSGYNEQFF	TGTGCCACCAGTGGCCTAAAGCCCGGGACTAGCGGTTACAATGAGCAGTTCTTC
few	TRBV12-3/TRBV12-4	-	TRBJ1-1	CASMGGNPEAFF	TGTGCCAGCATGGGGGGAAACCCTGAAGCTTTCTTT
few	TRBV14	-	TRBJ2-5	CASSHLPGGSQETQYF	TGTGCCAGCAGCCACCTCCCCGGAGGGTCTCAAGAGACCCAGTACTTC
-	TRBV29-1	-	TRBJ2-1	CSVMGTIGEGGVYNEQFF	TGCAGCGTTATGGGGACAATAGGAGAGGGGGGGGTCTACAATGAGCAGTTCTTC
-	TRBV29-1	-	TRBJ2-1	CSAESRGEQFF	TGCAGCGCTGAATCCAGGGGTGAACAGTTCTTC
-	TRBV20-1	TRBD1	TRBJ1-5	CSARDRQGPINQPQHF	TGCAGTGCTAGAGATCGACAGGGACCCATCAATCAGCCCCAGCATTTT
-	TRBV7-9	-	TRBJ2-1	CASSRQVLQETQFF	TGTGCCAGCAGCCGTCAGGTGTTACAAGAGACCCAGTTCTTC
once	TRBV7-2	TRBD1	TRBJ2-3	CASRPSGQGTDTQYF	TGTGCCAGCAGACCTTCGGGACAGGGCACAGATACGCAGTATTTT
-	TRBV28	TRBD1	TRBJ2-7	CASRTPGTGLYEQYF	TGTGCCAGCAGGACCCCCGGGACAGGGCTCTACGAGCAGTACTTC
-	TRBV5-4	-	TRBJ2-3	CASSPGEVSTDTQYF	TGTGCCAGCAGCCCCGGGGAAGTGAGCACAGATACGCAGTATTTT
-	TRBV29-1	-	TRBJ2-1	CSVEWGGPPAEQFF	TGCAGCGTTGAATGGGGGGGGCCGCCCGCTGAGCAGTTCTTC
-	TRBV12-3/TRBV12-4	-	TRBJ2-7	CASGTRAPYEQYF	TGTGCCAGCGGTACACGGGCACCCTACGAGCAGTACTTC
-	TRBV9	TRBD1	TRBJ2-3	CASSVRGRADTQYF	TGTGCCAGCAGCGTAAGGGGGCGGGCAGATACGCAGTATTTT
few	TRBV19	-	TRBJ2-1	CAGPPNEQFF	TGTGCCGGACCTCCCAATGAGCAGTTCTTC
-	TRBV28	TRBD1	TRBJ2-7	CASSFLHRGWYEQYF	TGTGCCAGCAGTTTCCTACACAGGGGTTGGTACGAGCAGTACTTC
few	TRBV9	TRBD2	TRBJ2-5	CASSVGGLAQETQYF	TGTGCCAGCAGCGTAGGGGGACTAGCCCAAGAGACCCAGTACTTC
-	TRBV7-6	-	TRBJ2-1	CASSFFGRGGNEQFF	TGTGCCAGCAGCTTCTTCGGGAGAGGGGGGAATGAGCAGTTCTTC
many	TRBV20-1	-	TRBJ2-7	CSETYEQYF	TGCAGTGAGACCTACGAGCAGTACTTC
-	TRBV20-1	-	TRBJ1-2	CSANLQADYGYTF	TGCAGTGCTAATCTTCAGGCGGACTATGGCTACACCTTC
-	TRBV29-1	-	TRBJ2-3	CSVEWAGGTDTRYF	-
few	TRBV5-1	TRBD2	TRBJ2-5	CASSLEREGQETQYF	TGCGCCAGCAGCTTGGAGCGGGAGGGCCAAGAGACCCAGTACTTC
-	TRBV20-1	-	TRBJ2-7	CSASVTAPSYEQYF	TGCAGTGCTAGTGTGACAGCCCCCTCCTACGAGCAGTACTTC
few	TRBV7-9	-	TRBJ1-4	CASSLSWTSTNEKLFF	TGTGCCAGCAGCTTATCCTGGACTTCAACTAATGAAAAACTGTTTTTT
-	TRBV7-2	TRBD2	TRBJ2-3	CASSLGLAGVFTDTQYF	TGTGCCAGCAGCTTGGGACTAGCGGGAGTATTTACAGATACGCAGTATTTT
-	TRBV28	-	TRBJ1-2	CASSSPRGVNYGYTF	TGTGCCAGCAGTTCCCCGCGGGGGGTGAACTATGGCTACACCTTC
few	TRBV27	TRBD1	TRBJ2-7	CASSFGQGLTYEQYF	TGTGCCAGCAGTTTTGGACAGGGTCTCACCTACGAGCAGTACTTC
-	TRBV29-1	-	TRBJ2-4	CSVVSGGGMENIQYF	TGCAGCGTTGTGTCGGGGGGCGGTATGGAAAACATTCAGTACTTC
many	TRBV29-1	-	TRBJ2-7	CSVGLINYEQYF	TGCAGCGTTGGTCTAATCAACTACGAGCAGTACTTC
few	TRBV5-1	TRBD1	TRBJ1-2	CASSTTPGTGDYGYTF	TGCGCCAGCAGCACGACCCCCGGGACAGGGGACTATGGCTACACCTTC
-	TRBV2	-	TRBJ2-7	CASSPGRMLKYEQYF	TGTGCCAGCAGTCCGGGACGGATGCTTAAGTACGAGCAGTACTTC
-	TRBV3-1	TRBD1	TRBJ2-7	CASSHTGTVLPYEQYF	TGTGCCAGCAGCCATACCGGGACAGTCCTTCCCTACGAGCAGTACTTC